This T cell receptor (beta chain) was observed in a study of shared clonotypes between healthy human individuals. Study-level background: The cohort comprised a couple of women and a few men. Their ages spanned 18 to 49 years.

Trimming stripped 10 bases from V and 2 bases from J, with 16 bases between. The CDR3 has 14 residues. Looked up from germline, CDR1 is SEHNR and CDR2 is FQNEAQ (reference sequence). General study points: Several donors held about 5% of naive CD4 clonotypes in common.

Selected positively for CCR7 and CD45RO-negative, naive CD8 cells excluded terminally differentiated effector memory CD45RA+ cells. Donors were Caucasian adults residing in Nashville, Tennessee, USA. The table lists this clone with a few counts. The target antigen is unknown. The authors distributed each subset's genomic DNA evenly over several immunoSEQ plates. Libraries were prepared by immunoSEQ multiplex PCR; TCRdb keeps only in-frame clonotypes and omits some of them. The data contain over 2 million clones, 85% to 95% of them singletons. The V and J genes are TRBV7-9 and TRBJ2-3; D is perhaps TRBD2 (6 bases). What was sequenced was naive CD8+ T cells sorted from blood. The TCR was taken from a man aged 18 to 29 in good health. The CDR3 loop reads CATTGTLLTDTQYF. The CDR3 DNA follows: TGTGCCACAACCGGGACTCTCCTCACAGATACGCAGTATTTT.